The next 16 T cell receptor beta chains were all read from a single sample in a study of long-term antiretroviral therapy in people with HIV. At survey level, the immunoSEQ assay was run in its v3.0 version. Profiled with immunoSEQ multiplex PCR; TCRdb holds only in-frame clones, not every one. Of 20,000 or so clones listed, 81% are singletons. This specimen consisted of unsorted PBMCs, obtained 4.4 years after starting antiretroviral therapy. These receptors originate from a young man with HIV.

The rearrangement joins TRBV5-1 to TRBJ1-1; TRBD1 matches at 7 bases. CDR3 length: 16 amino acids. With 9 bases clipped from V and 0 bases from J, the junction kept 14 bases outside the gene matches. Germline assignment: CDR1 SGHRS and CDR2 YFSETQ. The CDR3 spells CATTFDRAGVNTEAFF. For the CDR3, the DNA is TGCGCCACCACATTTGACAGGGCGGGAGTGAACACTGAAGCTTTCTTT.

The chain joins TRBV10-3 to TRBJ2-2; 10 nucleotides agree with TRBD1. CDR1 is ENHRY, CDR2 SYGVKD, per germline. Trimming cost V 6 bases and J 0 bases; bases outside gene matches: 4. The CDR3 is 16 residues long. Here the CDR3 reads CAIRRQGAPNTGELFF. In DNA, the CDR3 is TGTGCCATCAGAAGACAGGGGGCTCCGAACACCGGGGAGCTGTTTTTT.

Here the CDR3 DNA reads TGTGCCAGCAGTTACTCACTAGCGGGACCCTACGAGCAGTACTTC. This encodes CASSYSLAGPYEQYF. The V call is TRBV6-5, the J call TRBJ2-7; 10 nucleotides line up with TRBD2. Per the germline V gene, CDR1 is MNHEY and CDR2 is SVGAGI. V lost 0 bases to trimming and J lost 2 bases; unmatched junction nucleotides: 1. There are 15 residues in the CDR3.

The rearrangement uses TRBV5-1 and TRBJ1-1; D may be TRBD1 (6 bases). The CDR3 spans 14 residues. CDR1 is SGHRS, CDR2 YFSETQ, per germline. V lost 5 bases and J lost 5, with 16 bases in between. The CDR3 DNA sequence: TGCGCCAGCAGACATAGGACAGTAGGAACTGAAGCTTTCTTT. Residues: CASRHRTVGTEAFF.

This chain links TRBV5-1 with TRBJ2-5; the D is unclear. Germline V lookup: CDR1 SGHRS, CDR2 YFSETQ. Between the trimmed V and J ends, which lost 1 base and 0 bases, there was a span of 16 bases. The CDR3 has 17 amino acids. This chain's CDR3 is CASSLPPGFWDQETQYF. The CDR3 coding sequence is TGCGCCAGCAGCTTGCCCCCGGGCTTTTGGGACCAAGAGACCCAGTACTTC.

This chain links TRBV5-4 with TRBJ2-7, with D perhaps given as TRBD1 or TRBD2 (5 bases each). The V gene lost 4 bases and the J gene lost 1 base, with 21 bases spanning the gap. The CDR3 spans 17 residues. Looked up from germline, CDR1 is SGHNT and CDR2 is YYREEE (reference sequence). CDR3 nucleotides: TGTGCCAGCAGCCCTTGGCCGTCCGGGACGACATCCTACGAGCAGTACTTC. Protein: CASSPWPSGTTSYEQYF.

This chain connects TRBV5-6 to TRBJ1-1, with a possible D match to TRBD1 (6 bases). Deletions cut 0 bases from V and 4 bases from J, with 13 bases between. The CDR3 contains 15 residues. Germline V gene lookup returns CDR1 SGHDT and CDR2 YYEEEE. CDR3 amino acids: CASSLAGGLPTEAFF. The CDR3 DNA is TGTGCCAGCAGCTTGGCCGGGGGGCTTCCCACTGAAGCTTTCTTT.

The chain couples TRBV2 to TRBJ1-1, with a weak D call TRBD1 (6 bases). The germline CDR1 and CDR2 sequences are SNHLY and FYNNEI. The germline V and J ends were trimmed by 7 bases and 11 bases, with 17 bases remaining between them. This CDR3 contains 12 residues. CDR3 residues: CASMGAPRWAFF. Here the CDR3 DNA reads TGTGCCAGCATGGGGGCTCCCAGGTGGGCTTTCTTT.

The CDR3 is CASSPGAHEQYF. CDR3 DNA: TGTGCCAGCTCACCAGGGGCCCACGAGCAGTACTTC. The V gene is TRBV18, the J gene TRBJ2-7; D possibly corresponds to TRBD1 (5 bases). V lost 2 bases and J lost 5, with 7 bases in between. CDR1 is KGHSH, CDR2 LQKENI, per germline. The CDR3 has 12 residues. Complete variable domain (other parts from reference TRBV18 and TRBJ2-7): NAGVMQNPRHLVRRRGQEARLRCSPMKGHSHVYWYRQLPEEGLKFMVYLQKENIIDESGMPKERFSAEFPKEGPSILRIQQVVRGDSAAYFCASSPGAHEQYFGPGTRLTVT.

The rearrangement joins TRBV5-6 to TRBJ1-3; D call uncertain. The CDR3 contains 13 residues. Germline V gives CDR1 SGHDT, CDR2 YYEEEE. V was shortened by 0 bases and J by 4 bases, with 5 bases between the two germline ends. The CDR3 is CASSLATGNTIYF. CDR3 bases: TGTGCCAGCAGCTTGGCAACCGGAAACACCATATATTTT.

This chain links TRBV25-1 with TRBJ2-4, with D uncertain. The germline V gene encodes CDR1 MGHDK and CDR2 SYGVNS. The V and J ends lost 8 bases and 3 bases respectively, with 17 bases between them. The CDR3 spans 15 residues. The CDR3 protein is CASRGQRVGKNIQYF. In DNA, the CDR3 is TGTGCCAGCCGCGGCCAGCGCGTCGGCAAAAACATTCAGTACTTC.

This clone was observed once. The gene calls are TRBV5-4 and TRBJ1-2; D is ambiguous. This CDR3 is 13 amino acids long. From germline, CDR1 is SGHNT and CDR2 YYREEE (reference sequence). The V gene lost 0 bases and the J gene lost 8 bases, with 11 bases spanning the gap. The CDR3 coding sequence is TGTGCCAGCAGCTTGGACGTGTCCCAGGGCTACACCTTC. It encodes CASSLDVSQGYTF.

The gene calls are TRBV5-4 and TRBJ2-1; 8 nucleotides agree with TRBD2. Per germline, CDR1 SGHNT and CDR2 YYREEE (reference sequence). The CDR3 spans 15 residues. V shed 2 bases and J 6 bases; nucleotides not matched to a gene: 7. CDR3 DNA: TGTGCCAGCAGCTTTAGCGGGAACGGGGTCAATGAGCAGTTCTTC. Translation: CASSFSGNGVNEQFF.

The chain uses TRBV7-2 and TRBJ1-5, with D possibly TRBD1 on 6 matching bases. Trimming took off 2 bases at V and 3 bases at J, with 11 bases between the two ends. Looked up from germline, CDR1 is SGHTA and CDR2 is FQGNSA. The CDR3 is made up of 15 amino acids. The CDR3 reads CASSLTGSNNQPQHF. DNA of the CDR3: TGTGCCAGCAGCTTAACAGGGTCAAACAATCAGCCCCAGCATTTT. The full variable domain, completed using reference TRBV7-2 and TRBJ1-5, is GAGVSQSPSNKVTEKGKDVELRCDPISGHTALYWYRQSLGQGLEFLIYFQGNSAPDKSGLPSDRFSAERTGGSVSTLTIQRTQQEDSAVYLCASSLTGSNNQPQHFGDGTRLSIL.

The V call is TRBV28, the J call TRBJ2-7; D is uncertain. Trimming cost V 4 bases and J 2 bases, with 9 bases left between them. The CDR3 consists of 13 residues. Germline loops: CDR1 MDHEN, CDR2 SYDVKM. CDR3 protein: CASSSAKTYEQYF. The CDR3 region has the DNA TGTGCCAGCAGTTCCGCAAAGACCTACGAGCAGTACTTC.

This rearrangement joins TRBV6-5 to TRBJ1-3; D not certain. The CDR3 has 15 amino acids. V was clipped by 4 bases and J by 0 bases, with 10 bases between them. Germline CDR1 is MNHEY and CDR2 is SVGAGI. CDR3 region: CASSWTGASGNTIYF. As DNA, the CDR3 is TGTGCCAGCAGTTGGACGGGAGCCTCTGGAAACACCATATATTTT.